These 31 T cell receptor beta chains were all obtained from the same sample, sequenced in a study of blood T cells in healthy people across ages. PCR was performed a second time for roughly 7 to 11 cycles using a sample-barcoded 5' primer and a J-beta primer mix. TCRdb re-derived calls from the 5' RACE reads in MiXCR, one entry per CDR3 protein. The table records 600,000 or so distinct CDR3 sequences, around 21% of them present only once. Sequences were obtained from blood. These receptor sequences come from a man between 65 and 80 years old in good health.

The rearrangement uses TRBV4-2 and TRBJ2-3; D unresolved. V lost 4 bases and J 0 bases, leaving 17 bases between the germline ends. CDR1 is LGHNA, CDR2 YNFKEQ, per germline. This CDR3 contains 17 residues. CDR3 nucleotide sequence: TGTGCCAGCAGCCCCCCGGCTTTTCCCCGAAGCACAGATACGCAGTATTTT. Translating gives CASSPPAFPRSTDTQYF.

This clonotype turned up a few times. CDR3 sequence (DNA): TGTGCCAGCAGTTCCGGACAGGTCTACGAGCAGTACTTC. Translating gives CASSSGQVYEQYF. J is TRBJ2-5 and V is TRBV12-3 or TRBV12-4; 7 nucleotides agree with TRBD1. The J call may be in error: the DNA end matches TRBJ2-7 better. This CDR3 has 13 residues.

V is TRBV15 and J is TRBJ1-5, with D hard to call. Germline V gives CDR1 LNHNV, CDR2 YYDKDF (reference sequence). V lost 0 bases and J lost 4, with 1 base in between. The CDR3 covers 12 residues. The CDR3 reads CATSRDNQPQHF. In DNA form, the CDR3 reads TGTGCCACCAGCAGAGATAATCAGCCCCAGCATTTT.

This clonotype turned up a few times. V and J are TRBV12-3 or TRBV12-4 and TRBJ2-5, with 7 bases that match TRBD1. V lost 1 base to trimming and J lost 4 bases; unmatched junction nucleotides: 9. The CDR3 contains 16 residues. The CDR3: CASSLVLTGRGETQYF. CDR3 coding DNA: TGTGCCAGCAGTTTAGTTTTGACAGGGCGAGGAGAGACCCAGTACTTC.

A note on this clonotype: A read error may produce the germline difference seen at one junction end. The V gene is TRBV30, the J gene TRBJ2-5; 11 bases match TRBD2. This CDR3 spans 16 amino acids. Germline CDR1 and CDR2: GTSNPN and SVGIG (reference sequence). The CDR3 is CAWRRGTSGKQYEQCF. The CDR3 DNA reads TGTGCCTGGAGACGCGGGACTAGCGGAAAACAGTACGAGCAGTGCTTC.

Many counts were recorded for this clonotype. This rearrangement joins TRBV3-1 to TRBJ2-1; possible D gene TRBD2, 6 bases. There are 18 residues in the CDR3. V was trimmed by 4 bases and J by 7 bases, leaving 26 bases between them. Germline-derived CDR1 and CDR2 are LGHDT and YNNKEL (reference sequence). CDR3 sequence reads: CASSPTKGRVAAVNEQFF. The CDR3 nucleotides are TGTGCCAGCAGCCCAACAAAAGGAAGAGTAGCGGCTGTGAATGAGCAGTTCTTC.

CDR3 residues: CASSLPSSSGSSYEQYF. CDR3 DNA sequence: TGTGCCAGCAGCTTACCCAGTTCAAGCGGCAGCTCCTACGAGCAGTACTTC. The gene calls are TRBV7-8 and TRBJ2-7, with a weak D call TRBD2 (5 bases). The V gene lost 2 bases and the J gene lost 0 bases, with 17 bases spanning the gap. This CDR3 has 17 amino acids. In germline, CDR1 is SGHVS, CDR2 FQNEAQ.

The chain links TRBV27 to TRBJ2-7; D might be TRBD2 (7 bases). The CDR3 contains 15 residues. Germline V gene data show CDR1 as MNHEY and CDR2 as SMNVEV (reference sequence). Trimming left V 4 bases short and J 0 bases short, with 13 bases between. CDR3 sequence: CASSWGGDSSYEQYF. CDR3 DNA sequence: TGTGCCAGCAGTTGGGGGGGCGATAGCTCCTACGAGCAGTACTTC.

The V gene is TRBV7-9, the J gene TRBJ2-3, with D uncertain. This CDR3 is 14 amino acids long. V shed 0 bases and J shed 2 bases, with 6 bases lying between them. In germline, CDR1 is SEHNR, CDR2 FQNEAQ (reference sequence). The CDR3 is CASSLAAPTDTQYF. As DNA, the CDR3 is TGTGCCAGCAGCTTAGCGGCACCCACAGATACGCAGTATTTT.

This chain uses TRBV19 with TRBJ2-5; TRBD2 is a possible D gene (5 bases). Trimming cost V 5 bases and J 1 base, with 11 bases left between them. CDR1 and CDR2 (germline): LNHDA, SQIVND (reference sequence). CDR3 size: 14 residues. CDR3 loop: CASSGGRSQETQYF. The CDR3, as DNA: TGTGCCAGTAGTGGAGGCAGAAGCCAAGAGACCCAGTACTTC. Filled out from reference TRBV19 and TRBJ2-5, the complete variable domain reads DGGITQSPKYLFRKEGQNVTLSCEQNLNHDAMYWYRQDPGQGLRLIYYSQIVNDFQKGDIAEGYSVSREKKESFPLTVTSAQKNPTAFYLCASSGGRSQETQYFGPGTRLLVL.

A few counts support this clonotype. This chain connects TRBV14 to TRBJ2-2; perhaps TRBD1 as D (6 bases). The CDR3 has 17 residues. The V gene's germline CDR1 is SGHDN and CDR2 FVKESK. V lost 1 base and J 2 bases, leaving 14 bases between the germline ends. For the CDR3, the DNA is TGTGCCAGCAGCCAAGCCTGGGGGCAGGGTAACACCGGGGAGCTGTTTTTT. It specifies CASSQAWGQGNTGELFF.

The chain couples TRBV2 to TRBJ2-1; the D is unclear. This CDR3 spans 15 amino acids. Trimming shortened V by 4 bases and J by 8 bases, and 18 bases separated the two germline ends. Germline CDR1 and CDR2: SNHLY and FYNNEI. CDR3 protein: CASSAAPTSGYEQFF. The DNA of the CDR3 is TGTGCCAGCAGTGCCGCTCCAACCTCAGGTTATGAGCAGTTCTTC.

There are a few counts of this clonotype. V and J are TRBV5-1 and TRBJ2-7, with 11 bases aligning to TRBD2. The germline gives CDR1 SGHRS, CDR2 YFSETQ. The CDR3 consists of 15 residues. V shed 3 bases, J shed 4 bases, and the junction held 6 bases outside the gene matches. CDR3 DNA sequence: TGCGCCAGCAGCTCTACTAGCGGGAGCTTGTACGAGCAGTACTTC. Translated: CASSSTSGSLYEQYF.

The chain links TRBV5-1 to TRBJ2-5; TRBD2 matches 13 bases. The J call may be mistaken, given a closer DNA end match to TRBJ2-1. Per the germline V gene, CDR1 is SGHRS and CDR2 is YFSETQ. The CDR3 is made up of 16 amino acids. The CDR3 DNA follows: TGCGCCAGCAGCCCACGGACTAGCGGGAGTGGTGATGAGCAGTTCTTC. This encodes CASSPRTSGSGDEQFF.

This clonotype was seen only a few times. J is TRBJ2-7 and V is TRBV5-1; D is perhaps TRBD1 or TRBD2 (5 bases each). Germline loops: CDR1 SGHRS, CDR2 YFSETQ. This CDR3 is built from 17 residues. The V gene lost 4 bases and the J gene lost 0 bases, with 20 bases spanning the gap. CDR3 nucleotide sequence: TGCGCCAGCAGCCATAGGCGATTCGGGACGTCCTCCTACGAGCAGTACTTC. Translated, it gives CASSHRRFGTSSYEQYF.

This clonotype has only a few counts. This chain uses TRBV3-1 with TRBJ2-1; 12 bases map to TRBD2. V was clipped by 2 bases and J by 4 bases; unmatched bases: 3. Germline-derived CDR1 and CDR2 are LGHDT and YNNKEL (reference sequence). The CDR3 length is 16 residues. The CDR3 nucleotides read TGTGCCAGCAGCCAACCAACTAGCGGGAGGTACAATGAGCAGTTCTTC. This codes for CASSQPTSGRYNEQFF.

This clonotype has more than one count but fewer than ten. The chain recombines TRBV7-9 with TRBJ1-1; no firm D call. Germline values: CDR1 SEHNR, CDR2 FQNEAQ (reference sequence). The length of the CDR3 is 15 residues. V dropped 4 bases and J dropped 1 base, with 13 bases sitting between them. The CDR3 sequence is CASSSWGFSNTEAFF. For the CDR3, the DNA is TGTGCCAGCAGCTCGTGGGGATTTTCGAACACTGAAGCTTTCTTT. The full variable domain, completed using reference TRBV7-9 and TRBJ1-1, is DTGVSQNPRHKITKRGQNVTFRCDPISEHNRLYWYRQTLGQGPEFLTYFQNEAQLEKSRLLSDRFSAERPKGSFSTLEIQRTEQGDSAMYLCASSSWGFSNTEAFFGQGTRLTVV.

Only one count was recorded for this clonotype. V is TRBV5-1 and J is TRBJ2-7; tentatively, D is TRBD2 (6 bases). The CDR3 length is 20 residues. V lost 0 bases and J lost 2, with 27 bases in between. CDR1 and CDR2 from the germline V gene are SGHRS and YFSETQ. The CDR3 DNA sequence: TGCGCCAGCAGCTTGGAAATTCGGGCGGTGGAGGGTGGGTTCGCCTACGAGCAGTACTTC. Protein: CASSLEIRAVEGGFAYEQYF.

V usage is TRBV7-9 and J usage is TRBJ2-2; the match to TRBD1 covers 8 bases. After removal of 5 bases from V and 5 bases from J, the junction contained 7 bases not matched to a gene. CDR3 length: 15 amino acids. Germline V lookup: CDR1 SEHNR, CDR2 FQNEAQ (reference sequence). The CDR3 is CASSTGRGQTGELFF. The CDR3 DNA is TGTGCCAGCAGCACGGGCAGGGGGCAAACCGGGGAGCTGTTTTTT.

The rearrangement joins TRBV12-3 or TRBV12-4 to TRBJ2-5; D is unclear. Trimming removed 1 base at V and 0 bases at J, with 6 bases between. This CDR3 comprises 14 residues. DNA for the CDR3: TGTGCCAGCAGTTTAGGAGCGTACCAAGAGACCCAGTACTTC. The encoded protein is CASSLGAYQETQYF.

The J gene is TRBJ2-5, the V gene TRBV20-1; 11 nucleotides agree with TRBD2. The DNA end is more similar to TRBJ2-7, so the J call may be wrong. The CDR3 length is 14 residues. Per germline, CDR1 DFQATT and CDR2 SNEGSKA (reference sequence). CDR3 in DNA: TGCAGTGCGGGACTAGCGGCGAGATCCTACGAGCAGTACTTC. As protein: CSAGLAARSYEQYF.

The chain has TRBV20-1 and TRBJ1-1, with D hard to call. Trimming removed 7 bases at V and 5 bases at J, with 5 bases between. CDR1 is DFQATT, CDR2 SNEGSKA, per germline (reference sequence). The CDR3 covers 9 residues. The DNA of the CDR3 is TGCAGTGTTTCGACTGAAGCTTTCTTT. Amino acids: CSVSTEAFF.

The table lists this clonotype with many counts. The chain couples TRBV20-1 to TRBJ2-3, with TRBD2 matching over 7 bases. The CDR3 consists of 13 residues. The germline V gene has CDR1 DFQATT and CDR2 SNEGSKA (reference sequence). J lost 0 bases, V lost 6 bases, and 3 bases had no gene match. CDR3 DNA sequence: TGCAGTGCACTACTAGCGAGCACAGATACGCAGTATTTT. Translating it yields CSALLASTDTQYF.

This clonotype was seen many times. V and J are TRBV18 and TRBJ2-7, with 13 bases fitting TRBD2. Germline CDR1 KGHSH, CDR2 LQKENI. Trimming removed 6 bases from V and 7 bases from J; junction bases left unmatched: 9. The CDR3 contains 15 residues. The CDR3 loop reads CASSDPGLAGSEQYF. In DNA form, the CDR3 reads TGTGCCAGCTCCGACCCGGGACTAGCGGGATCTGAGCAGTACTTC.

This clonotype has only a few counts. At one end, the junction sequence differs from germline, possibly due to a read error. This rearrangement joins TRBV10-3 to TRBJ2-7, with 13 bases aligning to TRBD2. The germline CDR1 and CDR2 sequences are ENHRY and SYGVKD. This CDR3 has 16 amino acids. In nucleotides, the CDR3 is TGTGCCATCAGTGAGCAGGGACTAGCGGGATCATACGAGCAGCACTTC. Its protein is CAISEQGLAGSYEQHF.

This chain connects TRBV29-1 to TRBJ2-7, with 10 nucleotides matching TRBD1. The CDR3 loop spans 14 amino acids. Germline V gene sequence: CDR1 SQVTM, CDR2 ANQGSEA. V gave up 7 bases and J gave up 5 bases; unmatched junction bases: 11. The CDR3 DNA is TGCAGCGCCTCCGACAGGGGGCTTGGGGACGAGCAGTACTTC. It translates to CSASDRGLGDEQYF.

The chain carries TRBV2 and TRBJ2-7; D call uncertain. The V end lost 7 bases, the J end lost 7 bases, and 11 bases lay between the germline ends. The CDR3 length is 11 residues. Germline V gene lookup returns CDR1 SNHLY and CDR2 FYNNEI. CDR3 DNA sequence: TGTGCCAGCATGACGGTGGGGGAGCAGTACTTC. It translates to CASMTVGEQYF.

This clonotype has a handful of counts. DNA of the CDR3: TGTGCCAGCAGCGCATCTAGCCATGAGACCCAGTACTTC. Translating gives CASSASSHETQYF. The chain employs TRBV7-3 and TRBJ2-5; D is perhaps TRBD2 (5 bases). CDR1 and CDR2 (germline): SGHTA, FQGTGA. Trimming pared 5 bases from V and 5 bases from J, leaving 12 bases between. The CDR3 has 13 residues.

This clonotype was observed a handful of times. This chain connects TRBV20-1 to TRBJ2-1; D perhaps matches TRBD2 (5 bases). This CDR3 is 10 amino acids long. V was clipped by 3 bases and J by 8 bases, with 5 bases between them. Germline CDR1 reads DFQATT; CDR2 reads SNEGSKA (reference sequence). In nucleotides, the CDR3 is TGCAGTGCTAGGGAGGATGAGCAGTTCTTC. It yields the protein CSAREDEQFF.

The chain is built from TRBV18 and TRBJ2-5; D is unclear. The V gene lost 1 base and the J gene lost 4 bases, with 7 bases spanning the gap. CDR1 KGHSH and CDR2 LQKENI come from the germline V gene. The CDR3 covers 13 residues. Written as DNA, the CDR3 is TGTGCCAGCTCACCACAGGACGGAGAGACCCAGTACTTC. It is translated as CASSPQDGETQYF.

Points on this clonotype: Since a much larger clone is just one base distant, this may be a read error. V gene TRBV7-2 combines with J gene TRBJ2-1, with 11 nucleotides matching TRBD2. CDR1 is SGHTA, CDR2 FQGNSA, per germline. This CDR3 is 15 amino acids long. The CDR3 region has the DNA TGTGCCAGCAGCCTTCCTAGCGGGAGGAAGGGAGAGCAGTGCTTC. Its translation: CASSLPSGRKGEQCF.